This T cell receptor beta chain is drawn from a study of blood T cell repertoires in COVID-19. As originally analysed: Amplifying reference gene primers gave estimates of nucleated cell counts. Profiled with immunoSEQ multiplex PCR; TCRdb holds only in-frame clones, not every one. V and J calls and clone size come straight from that table; D and trimming were deduced from the DNA. The table includes 400,000 or so clones, around nine tenths detected once. The CDR3 covers 17 residues. Losses at the gene ends were 4 bases for V and 5 bases for J; bases not matched to a gene: 13. Germline values: CDR1 LGHNA, CDR2 YNFKEQ.

The receptor's source is a human donor in a cohort sampled during active COVID-19. The sequenced sample was peripheral blood. V gene TRBV4-2 combines with J gene TRBJ1-5; 8 nucleotides line up with TRBD1. The chain's CDR3 is CASSLNPTDRGYQPQHF. CDR3 sequence (DNA): TGTGCCAGCAGCCTTAACCCCACCGACAGGGGCTATCAGCCCCAGCATTTT.